The source of this TCR beta chain is a study of OX40 agonist ivuxolimab in advanced cancers. The CDR3 consists of 19 residues. Germline V CDR1 and CDR2: LNHDA, SQIVND (reference sequence). The ends were cut back, 6 bases at V and 1 base at J, with 25 bases in the middle. Concerning this clone itself: Its antigen remains unknown.

Profiling relied on immunoSEQ multiplex PCR, and the TCRdb table lists in-frame clones only, not all of them. The sample yields approximately 67,000 clones, roughly four fifths seen once. Study results and caveats: The average count of expanded clones was higher among CD8+ T cells than among CD4+.

The source is an adult with an advanced solid tumor such as melanoma, head and neck, liver or kidney cancer. This rearrangement joins TRBV19 to TRBJ1-5; D is possibly TRBD1 (6 bases). This material consisted of CD4+ or CD8+ T cells sorted from blood, taken in a trial of the OX40 agonist ivuxolimab. The CDR3 region is CASRHAVAGGRSSNQPQHF. The CDR3 bases are TGTGCCAGTAGACATGCGGTGGCGGGGGGCCGATCGAGCAATCAGCCCCAGCATTTT.